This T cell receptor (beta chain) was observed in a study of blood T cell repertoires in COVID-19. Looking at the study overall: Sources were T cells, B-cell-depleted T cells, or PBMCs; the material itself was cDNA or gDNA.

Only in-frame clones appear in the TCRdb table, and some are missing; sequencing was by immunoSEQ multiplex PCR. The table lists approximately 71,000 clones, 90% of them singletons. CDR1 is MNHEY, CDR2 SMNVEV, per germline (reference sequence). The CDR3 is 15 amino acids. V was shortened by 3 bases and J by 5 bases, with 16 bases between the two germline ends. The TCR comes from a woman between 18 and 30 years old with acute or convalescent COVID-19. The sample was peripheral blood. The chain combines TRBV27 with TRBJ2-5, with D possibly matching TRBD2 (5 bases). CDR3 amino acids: CASSFRGEAWETQYF. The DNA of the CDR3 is TGTGCCAGCAGTTTCCGGGGAGAAGCCTGGGAGACCCAGTACTTC.